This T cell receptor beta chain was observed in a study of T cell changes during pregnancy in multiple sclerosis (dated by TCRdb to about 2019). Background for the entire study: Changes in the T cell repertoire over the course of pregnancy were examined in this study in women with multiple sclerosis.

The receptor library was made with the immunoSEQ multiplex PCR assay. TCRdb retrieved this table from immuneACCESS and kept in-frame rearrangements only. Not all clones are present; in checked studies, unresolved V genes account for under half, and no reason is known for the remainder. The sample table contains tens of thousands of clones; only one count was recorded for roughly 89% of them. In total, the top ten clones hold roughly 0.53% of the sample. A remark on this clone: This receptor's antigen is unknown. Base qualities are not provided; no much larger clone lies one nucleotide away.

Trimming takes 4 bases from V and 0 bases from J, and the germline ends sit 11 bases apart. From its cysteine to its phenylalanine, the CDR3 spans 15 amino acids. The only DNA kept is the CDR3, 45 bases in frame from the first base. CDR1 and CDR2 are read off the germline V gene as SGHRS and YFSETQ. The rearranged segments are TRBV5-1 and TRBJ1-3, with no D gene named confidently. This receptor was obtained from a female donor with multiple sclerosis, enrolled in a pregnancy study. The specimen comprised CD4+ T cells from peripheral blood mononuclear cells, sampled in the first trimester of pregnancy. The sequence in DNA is TGCGCCAGCAGCGACACCCCGCTCTCTGGAAACACCATATATTTT. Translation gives CASSDTPLSGNTIYF.